The 25 T cell receptor beta chains below come from one sample, sequenced in a study of CD8+ T cells in alopecia areata. Cell sorting was performed on pooled cutaneous lymph node cells with CD4, CD8alpha, NKG2D, NKG2ACE and other markers. RNA, once extracted, was reverse transcribed into cDNA for use as the sequencing template. Using immunoSEQ multiplex PCR, the repertoire was profiled, and TCRdb retains in-frame clones only, with some absent. Recorded here are 250,000 or so clones, none singletons. Sequencing input: CD4+ T cells sorted from a lymph node. All receptors derive from a C3H/HeJ mouse with alopecia areata. Strain haplotype at MHC: H2-k.

Comments on this clone: Genes here carry mouse names. The read finishes 4 residues shy of the CDR3 end, and the germline J gene is used to complete it. Different DNA sequences within this sample yield the same CDR3. The J gene is TRBJ1-1, the V gene TRBV13-1; D perhaps matches TRBD1 (6 bases). CDR1 is NSHNY, CDR2 SYGAGN, per germline. The length of the CDR3 is 12 residues. CDR3 region: CASSDEGVEVFF. CDR3 bases read: TGTGCCAGCAGTGATGAGGGGGTA.

This clone was seen a handful of times. The listed genes are named as in mouse. With the read ending 4 residues before the CDR3 end, the germline J gene is used to fill in that end. This sequence joins TRBV1 and TRBJ1-1, with TRBD1 matching 9 bases. Per the germline V gene, CDR1 is NSQYPW and CDR2 is LRSPGD (reference sequence). The CDR3 extends over 12 amino acids. CDR3 region: CTCSDRGREVFF. CDR3 DNA (partial): TGCACCTGCAGTGACAGGGGGCGA.

Remarks on this clone: Gene and germline names: mouse. The read gets to within 4 residues of the CDR3 end, and the germline J gene fills in the rest. J is TRBJ2-1 and V is TRBV5; 11 nucleotides align to TRBD1. Germline CDR1 and CDR2: LGHNA and YNLKQL (reference sequence). The CDR3 runs to 16 residues. Trimming took 5 bases from V and 5 from J; bases not matched to a gene: 8. The CDR3 protein is CASSTPGTGGDAEQFF. The sequenced part of the CDR3 DNA is TGTGCCAGCAGCACCCCCGGGACAGGGGGGGATGCT.

In regard to this clone: Any gene name here is a mouse gene name. Other DNA sequences in this specimen translate into the identical CDR3. CDR3 sequence: CASSRQGGNTEVFF. CDR3 DNA (partial): TGTGCCAGCAGCAGACAGGGGGGTAACACA. This rearrangement joins TRBV19 to TRBJ1-1, with 9 bases identical to TRBD1. The CDR3 end is not reached by the read, which stops 4 residues before it; the germline J gene fills it in. J gave up 2 bases and V 5 bases, and 4 bases lay outside the gene matches. The CDR3 covers 14 residues. CDR1 and CDR2 from the germline V gene are FNHDT and SITEND (reference sequence).

This clone showed up many times. Mouse germline and gene names are used. The CDR3 extends 4 residues past the end of the read, so its final part is completed from the germline J gene. Other DNA sequences of this sample code for an identical CDR3. The genes are TRBV13-2 and TRBJ2-1; D tentatively fits TRBD1 or TRBD2 (5 bases each). The CDR3 totals 14 residues. Germline V gene lookup returns CDR1 NNHNN and CDR2 SYGAGS (reference sequence). V lost 0 bases to trimming and J lost 1 base, with 5 bases between them. The covered CDR3 bases are TGTGCCAGCGGTGATGGGGGGAACTATGCT. It translates to CASGDGGNYA. The entire CDR3 protein is CASGDGGNYAEQFF.

Only a few counts were recorded for this clone. Germline and genes here are mouse. The read ends 4 residues early relative to the CDR3; the germline J gene fills the gap. This specimen includes other DNA sequences encoding the same CDR3. J is TRBJ2-1 and V is TRBV13-1; possible D gene TRBD2, 6 bases. Looked up from germline, CDR1 is NSHNY and CDR2 is SYGAGN. The CDR3 contains 14 residues. V lost 2 bases, J lost 2 bases, and 8 bases lay in between. The CDR3 sequence: CASSDLGDYAEQFF. The sequenced CDR3 bases are TGTGCCAGCAGTGACTTGGGGGACTATGCT.

This clone was counted only a few times. Mouse gene names apply. The read halts 4 residues ahead of the CDR3 end, with the missing end drawn from the germline J gene. This rearrangement joins TRBV19 to TRBJ2-2; TRBD2 aligns across 11 bases. CDR1 is FNHDT, CDR2 SITEND, per germline (reference sequence). J gave up 0 bases and V 4 bases, and 5 bases lay outside the gene matches. The CDR3 consists of 17 residues. This CDR3 reads CASSHDWGGANTGQLYF. CDR3 DNA, as far as it was read: TGTGCCAGCAGTCACGACTGGGGGGGAGCAAACACCGGG.

A few counts support this clone. Genes here carry mouse names. Read sequence stops 4 residues before the CDR3 end, and the germline J gene provides the missing end. This rearrangement joins TRBV17 to TRBJ1-1; TRBD1 matches 9 bases. Germline-derived CDR1 and CDR2 are MNHDT and YYDKIL. V shed 2 bases and J 0 bases; nucleotides not matched to a gene: 4. This CDR3 region has 16 residues. Partial CDR3 DNA: TGTGCTAGCAGTAGACCACAGGGGGCCTCAAACACA. This sequence encodes CASSRPQGASNT. The CDR3 in full is CASSRPQGASNTEVFF. The whole variable domain, filled in from reference TRBV17 and TRBJ1-1, reads DTTVKQNPRYKLARVGKPVNLICSQTMNHDTMYWYQKKPNQAPKLLLFYYDKILNREADTFEKFQSSRPNNSFCSLYIGSAGLEYSAMYLCASSRPQGASNTEVFFGKGTRLTVV.

This clone was counted between two and nine times. The germline and genes are mouse ones. The read ends 3 residues before the CDR3 terminus; that terminus is restored from the germline J gene. The chain links TRBV3 to TRBJ1-6; 8 bases align to TRBD1. TRBJ1-6 is assigned to the ORF class and has an uncertain function. The V segment lost 1 base and the J segment 0 bases; nucleotides outside the gene matches: 5. The CDR3 length is 18 residues. From germline, CDR1 is SNHLY and CDR2 FYNGKV (reference sequence). CDR3 DNA, as far as it was read: TGTGCCAGCAGCTTAGACCGGGACAGGAATTCCTATAATTCGCCC. Residues: CASSLDRDRNSYNSP. The whole CDR3 is CASSLDRDRNSYNSPLYF.

In its sample, this clone was seen a few times. The germline and genes are mouse ones. The CDR3 is cut off 4 residues early in the read; its end comes from the germline J gene. The chain employs TRBV19 and TRBJ2-1; TRBD1 might be the D (6 bases). CDR1 and CDR2 (germline): FNHDT, SITEND (reference sequence). The CDR3 contains 13 residues. Trimming took 1 base from V and 6 from J, leaving 8 bases between them. The chain's CDR3 is CASSISDSAEQFF. The sequenced part of the CDR3 DNA is TGTGCCAGCAGTATATCGGACAGTGCT.

The sample holds a few counts of this clone. The gene symbols are mouse symbols. The observed sequence ends 4 residues before the CDR3 terminus, with the missing tail filled in from the germline J gene. The rearrangement links TRBV13-3 to TRBJ2-7; 10 positions match TRBD2. Germline CDR1 and CDR2: NNHDY and SYVADS. The CDR3 is 14 amino acids. The CDR3 reads CASSEGTGAYEQYF. Incomplete CDR3 DNA: TGTGCCAGCAGTGAAGGGACTGGGGCATAT.

This clone was observed a few times. Gene names refer to mouse genes. The read terminates 4 residues before the CDR3 end, so the remaining end is supplied by the germline J gene. The J gene is TRBJ2-3, the V gene TRBV19, with D possibly TRBD1 on 6 matching bases. Trimming took 5 bases from V and 0 from J, leaving 13 bases between them. The CDR3 length is 15 residues. Germline V lookup: CDR1 FNHDT, CDR2 SITEND (reference sequence). CDR3 region: CASRTGTPSAETLYF. Incomplete CDR3 DNA: TGTGCCAGCAGAACCGGGACACCTAGTGCAGAA.

This clone came up a few times. Gene names are the mouse ones. The DNA ends 4 residues before the CDR3 does, and the rest of the CDR3 is filled in from the germline J gene. The chain combines TRBV17 with TRBJ2-1; 14 bases are shared with TRBD2. The ends lost 3 bases at V and 3 bases at J; junction bases unmatched: 4. The CDR3 runs 17 residues. Germline lookup yields CDR1 MNHDT and CDR2 YYDKIL. The CDR3 protein is CASSRGLGGPTYAEQFF. CDR3 DNA (partial): TGTGCTAGCAGTAGGGGACTGGGGGGGCCTACCTATGCT.

To note about this clone: Mouse gene names and germline throughout. The read stops 4 residues short of the end of the CDR3; the missing end is completed from the germline J gene. The chain has TRBV13-2 and TRBJ1-2; D is unresolved. Deletions cut 0 bases from V and 0 bases from J, with 9 bases between. Germline loops: CDR1 NNHNN, CDR2 SYGAGS (reference sequence). The CDR3 length is 15 residues. This CDR3 reads CASGDVHRTNSDYTF. The part of the CDR3 DNA that was read is TGTGCCAGCGGTGATGTACACAGAACAAACTCC.

This clone has more than one count but fewer than ten. Gene names and germline refer to mouse. The read falls 4 residues short of the CDR3 end, and the missing part is taken from the germline J gene. Other DNA sequences in the same sample also yield this CDR3. The V call is TRBV13-1, the J call TRBJ2-1, with TRBD2 matching 11 bases. Germline V gene sequence: CDR1 NSHNY, CDR2 SYGAGN. Unmatched junction bases numbered 3, after V lost 0 bases and J lost 1 base. The CDR3 runs 17 residues. The CDR3 reads CASSDAGTGGNYAEQFF. The covered CDR3 bases are TGTGCCAGCAGTGATGCCGGGACTGGGGGAAACTATGCT.

Notes on this clone: Gene names and germline match the mouse. The read terminates 4 residues before the CDR3 end, so the remaining end is supplied by the germline J gene. The chain links TRBV13-2 to TRBJ2-4; 13 nucleotides agree with TRBD2. V trimming: 3 bases; J trimming: 0 bases; junction bases outside the gene matches: 4. CDR3 length: 17 residues. CDR1 NNHNN and CDR2 SYGAGS come from the germline V gene (reference sequence). CDR3 region: CASGVGLGGSSQNTLYF. CDR3 bases read: TGTGCCAGCGGTGTGGGACTGGGGGGGTCTAGTCAAAAC.

Of note for this clone: Gene names refer to mouse genes. Read sequence stops 4 residues before the CDR3 end, and the germline J gene provides the missing end. This rearrangement joins TRBV13-1 to TRBJ2-2; the D is unclear. Between the trimmed V and J ends, which lost 4 bases and 1 base, there was a span of 5 bases. Germline V gene data show CDR1 as NSHNY and CDR2 as SYGAGN. The CDR3 covers 13 residues. This CDR3 reads CASSSINTGQLYF. CDR3 bases read: TGTGCCAGCAGTTCAATAAACACCGGG.

This clone was counted ten times or more. Gene names and germline refer to mouse. With the read ending 4 residues before the CDR3 end, the germline J gene is used to fill in that end. The gene calls are TRBV13-1 and TRBJ2-5, with TRBD1 as a possible D gene (5 bases). Per germline, CDR1 NSHNY and CDR2 SYGAGN. The CDR3 has 13 amino acids. CDR3 DNA (partial): TGTGCCAGCAGTGCCCGCAGGGAAGAC. Translated, it gives CASSARRED. The whole CDR3 sequence reads CASSARREDTQYF.

Note on this clone: Mouse gene names apply. The read halts 4 residues ahead of the CDR3 end, with the missing end drawn from the germline J gene. V usage is TRBV13-1 and J usage is TRBJ2-4, with TRBD2 identical over 11 bases. Germline-derived CDR1 and CDR2 are NSHNY and SYGAGN. This CDR3 has 15 residues. The part of the CDR3 DNA that was read is TGTGCCAGCAGTGATGGGGACTGGGGGTGGAAC. It is translated as CASSDGDWGWN. The entire CDR3 protein reads CASSDGDWGWNTLYF.

Points on this clone: Genes and germline come from the mouse. The read falls 4 residues short of the CDR3 end, and the missing part is taken from the germline J gene. At the DNA level, this CDR3 is encoded by other sequences in the same sample as well. This chain connects TRBV19 to TRBJ2-3; 10 bases fit TRBD2. Trimming took 1 base from V and 3 from J; bases not matched to a gene: 2. The CDR3 consists of 15 residues. The germline V gene has CDR1 FNHDT and CDR2 SITEND (reference sequence). The covered CDR3 bases are TGTGCCAGCAGTATACCTGGGGGGGCCGCAGAA. Translated, it gives CASSIPGGAAE. The whole CDR3 protein is CASSIPGGAAETLYF.

Notes on this clone: Gene names are the mouse ones. The CDR3 end lies 4 residues beyond the end of the read and is filled in from the germline J gene. The chain links TRBV19 to TRBJ1-1, with TRBD1 identical over 12 bases. CDR3 length equals 14 residues. The ends lost 4 bases at V and 3 bases at J; junction bases unmatched: 1. Germline CDR1 FNHDT, CDR2 SITEND (reference sequence). CDR3 sequence: CASSRDRGHTEVFF. CDR3 DNA, as far as it was read: TGTGCCAGCAGTCGGGACAGGGGGCACACA.

This clone was detected a few times. The germline and genes are mouse ones. The read gets to within 4 residues of the CDR3 end, and the germline J gene fills in the rest. This chain links TRBV3 with TRBJ2-5; D perhaps matches TRBD1 (7 bases). V was trimmed by 1 base and J by 3 bases, leaving 11 bases between them. Germline lookup yields CDR1 SNHLY and CDR2 FYNGKV (reference sequence). This CDR3 has 15 amino acids. CDR3 DNA, as far as it was read: TGTGCCAGCAGCTTAGGAGGGGGCAGGCAAGAC. Protein: CASSLGGGRQD. The entire CDR3 protein is CASSLGGGRQDTQYF.

A few counts support this clone. The genes are named according to mouse. Read data end 4 residues before the CDR3 end; the end is taken from the germline J gene. V is TRBV13-1 and J is TRBJ2-7, with 7 bases aligning to TRBD2. V lost 3 bases and J lost 0; bases outside the gene matches: 6. Per the germline V gene, CDR1 is NSHNY and CDR2 is SYGAGN. CDR3 size: 15 residues. The CDR3 DNA, read in part, is TGTGCCAGCAGTGCCCCGGTGGGGGGCTCCTAT. Translation: CASSAPVGGSY. The CDR3 in full is CASSAPVGGSYEQYF.

This clone has more than one count but fewer than ten. Gene names are the mouse ones. The sequence runs out 4 residues before the end of the CDR3; the remainder is reconstructed from the germline J gene. The J gene is TRBJ1-1, the V gene TRBV31; 7 positions agree with TRBD1. This CDR3 spans 13 amino acids. V gave up 4 bases and J gave up 0 bases; unmatched junction bases: 2. Germline CDR1 is GKSSPN and CDR2 is SITVG. The CDR3 reads CAWKGQTNTEVFF. CDR3 DNA (partial): TGTGCCTGGAAGGGACAGACAAACACA.

A word on this clone: The gene names here belong to mouse. The CDR3 end lies 4 residues beyond the end of the read and is filled in from the germline J gene. The chain couples TRBV13-1 to TRBJ2-3; 12 bases are a match to TRBD2. The junction had 4 bases not matched to a gene; V was cut back by 0 bases and J by 2 bases. Germline-derived CDR1 and CDR2 are NSHNY and SYGAGN. The CDR3 contains 17 residues. The CDR3 spells CASSDATGGADAETLYF. The part of the CDR3 DNA that was read is TGTGCCAGCAGTGATGCGACTGGGGGGGCCGATGCAGAA.